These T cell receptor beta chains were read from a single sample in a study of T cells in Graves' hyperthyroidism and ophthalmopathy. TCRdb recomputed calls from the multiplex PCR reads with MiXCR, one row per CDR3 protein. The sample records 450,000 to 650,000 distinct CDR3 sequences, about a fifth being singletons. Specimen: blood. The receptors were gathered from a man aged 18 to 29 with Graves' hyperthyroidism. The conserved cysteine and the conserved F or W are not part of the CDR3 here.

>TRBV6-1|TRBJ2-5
ASNPGHVSETQY
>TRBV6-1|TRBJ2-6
ASSGPSGANVLT
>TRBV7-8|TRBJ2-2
ASSLVLAATGELF
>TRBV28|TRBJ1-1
ASSLFRLTNTDAF
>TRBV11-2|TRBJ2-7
ASSLDWDRAYEQY
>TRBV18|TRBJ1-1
ASSPGQHEAF
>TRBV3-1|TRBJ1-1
ASSQELEGRGTEAF
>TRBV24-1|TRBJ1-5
ATSASGQTNQPQH
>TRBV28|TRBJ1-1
ASSFRDGSH
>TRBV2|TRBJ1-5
ASSAGVGNQPQH
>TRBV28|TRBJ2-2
ASSLTRDTGELF
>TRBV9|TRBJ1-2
ASSVAKDYGYT
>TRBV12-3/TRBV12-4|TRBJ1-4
ASSRDGFNEKLF
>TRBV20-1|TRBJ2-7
SAEETSFVSYEQY
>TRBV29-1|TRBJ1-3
SVSRADSSGNTIY
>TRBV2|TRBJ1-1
ASMGRPIRNTEAF
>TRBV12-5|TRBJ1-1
ASEVMNTEAF
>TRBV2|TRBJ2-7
ASSEWGTGPSYEQY
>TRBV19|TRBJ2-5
ASSLRTSGGLGRETQY
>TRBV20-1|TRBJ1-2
TTPGLYGYT
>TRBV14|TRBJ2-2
ASSQEVGNTGELF
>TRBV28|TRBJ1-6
ASREAGVGRHNSPLH
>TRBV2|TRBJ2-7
ASAQGGSYEQY
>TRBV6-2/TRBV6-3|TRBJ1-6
ASSYSISGASSYNSPLH
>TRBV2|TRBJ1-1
ASSDDLGAEAF
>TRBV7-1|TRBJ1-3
ASSHIRQDGATFSGNTIY
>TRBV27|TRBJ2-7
ASSSDRGPYEQY
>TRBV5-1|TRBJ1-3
ASSPGQGAKGNTIY
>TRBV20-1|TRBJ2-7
SAPQGTAYEQY
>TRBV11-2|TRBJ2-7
ASSLRGGTSYEQY
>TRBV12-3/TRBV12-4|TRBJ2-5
ASSGVSPGQGKETQY
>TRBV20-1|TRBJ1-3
SARAWTELSGNTIY
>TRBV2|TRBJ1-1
ASREGRNTEAF
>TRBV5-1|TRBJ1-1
ASSFRQATEAF
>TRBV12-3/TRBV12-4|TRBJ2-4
ASSLGTSKNIQY
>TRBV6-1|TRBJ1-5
ASSEWTRNSNQPQH
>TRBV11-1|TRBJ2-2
ASSPPGGTGELF
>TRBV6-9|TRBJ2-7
ASSSLPRGRSYEQY
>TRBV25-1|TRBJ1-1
ASSDWTGRTEAF
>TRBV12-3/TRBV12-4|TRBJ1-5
ASSFRRQTQPQH
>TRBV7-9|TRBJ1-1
ASSPRTGAPEAF
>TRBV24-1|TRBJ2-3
ATSDFAATADTQY
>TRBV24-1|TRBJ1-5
ATSDPDRNQPQH
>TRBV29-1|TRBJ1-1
SVAVANTEAF
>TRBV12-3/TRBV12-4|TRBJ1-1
ASSFVRPGTEAF
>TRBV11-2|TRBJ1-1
ASSMLQGVNTEAF
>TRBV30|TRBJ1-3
AWLRVSQLNGNTIY
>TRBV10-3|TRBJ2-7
AISESVRGAYEQY
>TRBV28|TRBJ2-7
ASSLAVVGEQY
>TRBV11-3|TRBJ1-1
ASSLDLGEAF
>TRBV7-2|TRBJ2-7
ASSITAGSYEQY
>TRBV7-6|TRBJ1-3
ASSPGAAAWNTIY
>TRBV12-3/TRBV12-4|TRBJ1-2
ASTVDTANYGYT
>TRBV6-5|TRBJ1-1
ASSSAQGSTEAF
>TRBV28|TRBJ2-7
GTGLTYEQY
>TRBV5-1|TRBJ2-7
ASSLDAGTHEQY
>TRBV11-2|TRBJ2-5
ASQAWETQY
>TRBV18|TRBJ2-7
ASSPTEGQDYNEQY
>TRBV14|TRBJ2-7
ASSQDQDRSYEQY